This T cell receptor beta chain was recovered during a study of cytomegalovirus exposure and HLA in healthy donors (dated by TCRdb to about 2017). General notes on the study: A later analysis indicated that the 130 or so validation repertoires were generated on the platform also employed for the 650 to 850 repertoires of the first cohort. The study aimed to test whether cataloging public T cell receptors could reveal signatures of past pathogen exposure. To predict cytomegalovirus infection status, the study combined high-throughput TCR immunosequencing, statistical association of individual TCRs with disease status, and machine learning. Along with the approximately 600-subject first cohort, a separate validation cohort of over a hundred different subjects was used. Broader findings and caveats from the paper: Across donors, most TCR sequences were observed very rarely, whereas some public TCRs were present in many individuals. A later analysis lacked HLA typing for the validation cohort, so it scored co-occurrence in that cohort across all 110 or so repertoires. A later analysis found that TCRs clustered in the first cohort also tended to co-occur in the roughly 120 validation repertoires, with 94% of cluster scores above 0. The study gave a list of about 150 TCR beta chains associated with cytomegalovirus. The authors suggested that the approach could potentially be generalized to other disease states and immunological phenotypes. The classifier was reported to diagnose cytomegalovirus status with high specificity and sensitivity in both the original and validation cohorts. In vitro tests confirmed that a few of the cytomegalovirus-associated TCR beta chains recognize cytomegalovirus antigens.

The CDR3 goes from the cysteine to the phenylalanine over 14 residues. Solely the CDR3 DNA is kept, with 42 bases framed from the first base. Reading the germline V gene gives CDR1 SGHTA and CDR2 FQGNSA. The V end loses 3 bases and the J end loses 4 bases, and a stretch of 9 bases separates them. Libraries were made using the immunoSEQ multiplex PCR assay. Turning to the authors' computational methods: A statistical classification framework was developed to diagnose cytomegalovirus status using the catalog of TCR beta chain sequences. TCRdb obtained this table from immuneACCESS and retained in-frame rearrangements with V and J assigned. These tables miss some clones; where compared with another copy, unresolved V genes account for less than half of the shortfall, and the remainder is unexplained. D and trimming were read from the DNA, whereas the V and J calls and clone size are those reported in that table. The sample profile shows 100,000 to 150,000 clones; roughly 93% of them were found once. Clones ranked in the top ten supply 1% to 1.5% of the sample.

This clone appeared once. Its antigen specificity is not known. No base quality values were provided; no much bigger clone lies one nucleotide off. The donors belonged to the validation cohort of around 130 subjects, which was separate from the roughly 670-subject first cohort. This chain is built from TRBV7-2 and TRBJ1-4; TRBD1 is perhaps the D gene, given 6 matching bases. The sequenced sample consisted of PBMCs. This receptor was taken from a woman aged 18-30 years in good health and CMV-seronegative. CDR3 protein: CASSLDSNNEKLFF. The DNA reads TGTGCCAGCAGCTTGGACAGTAATAATGAAAAACTGTTTTTT.